This record concerns one TCR beta chain sequence. The data were taken from a study of preoperative IRX-2 immunotherapy in early breast cancer. The repertoire was sequenced with immunoSEQ multiplex PCR; TCRdb's copy has only in-frame clones and lacks some. The data show approximately 100,000 clones, 86% seen once. This CDR3 spans 13 amino acids. The germline CDR1 and CDR2 sequences are GTSNPN and SVGIG (reference sequence). The V end was cut by 3 bases, the J end by 13 bases, with 19 bases between. Treatment here: preoperative locoregional IRX-2 cytokine immunotherapy. Preoperative locoregional IRX-2 cytokine immunotherapy was tested in the phase Ib source study.

V usage is TRBV30 and J usage is TRBJ2-1; a weak D match, TRBD1 (6 bases). The source is a human donor with breast cancer. The sequencing here drew on tumor tissue, taken after IRX-2 immunotherapy. The CDR3 here is CAWRWGEGESQFF. DNA of the CDR3: TGTGCCTGGAGATGGGGAGAGGGGGAAAGTCAGTTCTTC.